These T cell receptor beta chains were read from a single sample in a study of cytomegalovirus exposure and HLA in healthy donors. The data were produced by immunoSEQ multiplex PCR, yet TCRdb's version contains in-frame clones alone and is incomplete. The data contain some 120,000 clones, around three quarters of them seen just once; the ten biggest clones take up approximately 2%. Sequencing input: PBMCs. All receptors derive from a man younger than 30 in good health and CMV-seronegative. CDR3s include the opening cysteine and the closing phenylalanine or tryptophan. A D gene is named only where the DNA matches it firmly. Not every row has a clone size; where given, it reads once, few, many or a size class.

TRBJ2-6	TRBV6-5	-	14	-	CASSYLDGANVLTF	TGTGCCAGCAGTTACTTAGATGGGGCCAACGTCCTGACTTTC
TRBJ2-7	TRBV29-1	-	13	-	CSVAGTQTYEQYF	TGCAGCGTTGCAGGGACTCAAACCTACGAGCAGTACTTC
TRBJ2-1	TRBV5-1	-	15	-	CASSLGGPSYNEQFF	TGCGCCAGCAGCTTGGGGGGCCCCTCCTACAATGAGCAGTTCTTC
TRBJ1-3	TRBV19	-	14	-	CASTPESSGNTIYF	TGTGCCAGTACGCCTGAGAGCTCTGGAAACACCATATATTTT
TRBJ1-6	TRBV5-6	-	15	-	CASSSPRGDNSPLHF	TGTGCCAGCAGCTCCCCACGGGGGGATAATTCACCCCTCCACTTT
TRBJ2-1	TRBV7-8	-	15	TRBD2	CASSLVVTSWNEQFF	TGTGCCAGCAGCTTAGTAGTGACTAGCTGGAATGAGCAGTTCTTC
TRBJ2-2	TRBV7-2	-	15	TRBD2	CASSTSGRGTGELFF	TGTGCCAGCAGCACCAGCGGGAGGGGCACCGGGGAGCTGTTTTTT
TRBJ2-5	TRBV6-5	-	13	TRBD2	CASSREGRETQYF	TGTGCCAGCAGTCGGGAGGGCCGAGAGACCCAGTACTTC
TRBJ1-6	TRBV4-2	-	15	TRBD1	CASSQGTAYNSPLHF	TGTGCCAGCAGCCAGGGGACAGCCTATAATTCACCCCTCCACTTT
TRBJ2-7	TRBV4-2	few	11	-	CASSHNYEQYF	TGTGCCAGCAGCCATAACTACGAGCAGTACTTC
TRBJ1-1	TRBV30	once	15	TRBD1	CAWSVQGYGSTEAFF	TGTGCCTGGAGTGTACAGGGGTATGGAAGCACTGAAGCTTTCTTT
TRBJ2-3	TRBV13	-	16	TRBD2	CASSLVAGEITDTQYF	TGTGCCAGCAGCTTGGTAGCGGGAGAGATCACAGATACGCAGTATTTT
TRBJ2-3	TRBV2	few	16	TRBD2	CASRGLRLAGTDTQYF	TGTGCCAGCAGAGGGTTAAGACTAGCTGGCACAGATACGCAGTATTTT
TRBJ1-3	TRBV7-9	-	19	TRBD1	CASSLVMGTGLFSGNTIYF	TGTGCCAGCAGCTTAGTAATGGGGACAGGGCTATTCTCTGGAAACACCATATATTTT
TRBJ2-7	TRBV4-3	-	15	-	CASSQRYGSSYEQYF	TGCGCCAGCAGCCAAAGGTACGGGAGCTCCTACGAGCAGTACTTC
TRBJ2-1	TRBV11-1	-	13	-	CASSYDRPGVQFF	TGTGCCAGCAGCTACGACAGGCCAGGAGTGCAGTTCTTC
TRBJ2-1	TRBV28	few	13	-	CASRNYNANEQFF	TGTGCCAGCAGGAATTACAACGCCAATGAGCAGTTCTTC
TRBJ1-1	TRBV15	-	13	-	CATSRDLSRMSFF	TGTGCCACCAGCAGAGATCTTTCTAGAATGTCTTTCTTT
TRBJ2-4	TRBV15	-	17	-	CATSGNRDNLAKNIQYF	TGTGCCACCAGCGGAAACCGGGACAACCTAGCCAAAAACATTCAGTACTTC
TRBJ1-2	TRBV4-1	few	15	TRBD1	CASSQVVQGASGYTF	TGCGCCAGCAGCCAAGTAGTCCAGGGGGCTAGTGGCTACACCTTC
TRBJ1-2	TRBV7-2	-	18	TRBD1	CASSLAGTVRFPNYGYTF	TGTGCCAGCAGCTTAGCCGGGACAGTAAGATTTCCTAACTATGGCTACACCTTC
TRBJ2-7	TRBV28	once	13	TRBD2	CATGGGPNYEQYF	TGTGCCACCGGGGGGGGGCCGAACTACGAGCAGTACTTC
TRBJ2-7	TRBV28	-	13	-	CASSLSQGWGQYF	TGTGCCAGCAGTTTATCCCAGGGATGGGGGCAGTACTTC
TRBJ2-3	TRBV18	-	14	TRBD2	CASSPGLAGSTRYF	TGTGCCAGCTCACCGGGACTAGCGGGATCGACACGGTATTTT
TRBJ1-1	TRBV2	-	14	TRBD1	CASRTDRDYTEAFF	TGTGCCAGCAGGACAGACAGGGACTACACTGAAGCTTTCTTT
TRBJ2-3	TRBV11-2	-	16	TRBD2	CASSLEGLAFTDTQYF	TGTGCCAGCAGCTTAGAAGGACTAGCCTTCACAGATACGCAGTATTTT
TRBJ1-1	TRBV6-4	-	14	TRBD1	CASSPGQGNTEAFF	TGTGCCAGCAGCCCGGGACAGGGGAACACTGAAGCTTTCTTT
TRBJ2-7	TRBV27	-	15	TRBD1	CASRERQGPTYEQYF	TGTGCCAGCAGAGAGAGACAGGGTCCAACCTACGAGCAGTACTTC
TRBJ1-6	TRBV30	once	15	TRBD1	CAWRGPGQGNSPLHF	TGTGCCTGGAGGGGTCCGGGACAGGGGAATTCACCCCTCCACTTT
TRBJ1-5	TRBV28	-	14	TRBD1	CASSLAGGSQPQHF	TGTGCCAGCAGTTTAGCAGGGGGAAGTCAGCCCCAGCATTTT
TRBJ2-1	TRBV28	-	16	TRBD2	CASGTRGLATYNEQFF	TGTGCCAGCGGAACCCGGGGACTAGCGACCTACAATGAGCAGTTCTTC